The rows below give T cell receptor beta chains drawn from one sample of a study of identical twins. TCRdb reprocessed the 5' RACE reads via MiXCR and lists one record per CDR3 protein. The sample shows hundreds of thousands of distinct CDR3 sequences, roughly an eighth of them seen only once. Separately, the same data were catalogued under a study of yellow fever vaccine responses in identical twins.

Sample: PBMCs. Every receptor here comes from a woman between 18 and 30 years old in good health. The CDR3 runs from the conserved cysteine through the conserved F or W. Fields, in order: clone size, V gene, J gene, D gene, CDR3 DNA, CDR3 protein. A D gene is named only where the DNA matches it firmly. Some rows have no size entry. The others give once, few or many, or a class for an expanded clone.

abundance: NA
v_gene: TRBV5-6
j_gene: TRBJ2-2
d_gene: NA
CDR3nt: TGTGCCAGCAGCCGCTATACTAACACCGGGGAGCTGTTTTTT
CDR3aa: CASSRYTNTGELFF

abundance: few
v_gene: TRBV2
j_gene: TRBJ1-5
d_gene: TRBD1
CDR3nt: TGTGCCAGCAGTTCACACAGGGGAGTTCAGCCCCAGCATTTT
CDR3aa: CASSSHRGVQPQHF

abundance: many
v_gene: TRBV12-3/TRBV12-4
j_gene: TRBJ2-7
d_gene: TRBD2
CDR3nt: TGTGCCAGCAGTATCGGGACTAGCTTCTACGAGCAGTACTTC
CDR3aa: CASSIGTSFYEQYF

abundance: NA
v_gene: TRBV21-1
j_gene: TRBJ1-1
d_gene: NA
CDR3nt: TGTGCCAGCAGCCTCCAGCGTTGCACTGAAGCTTTCTTT
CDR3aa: CASSLQRCTEAFF

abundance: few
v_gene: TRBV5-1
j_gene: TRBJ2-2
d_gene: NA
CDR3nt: TGCGCCAGCAGCTTATTAAGCTTGGACAGCTTCACCGGGGAGCTGTTTTTT
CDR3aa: CASSLLSLDSFTGELFF

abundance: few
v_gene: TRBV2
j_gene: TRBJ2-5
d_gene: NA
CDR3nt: TGTGCCTCGGGGGGACAGATTCAAGAGACCCAGTACTTC
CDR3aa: CASGGQIQETQYF

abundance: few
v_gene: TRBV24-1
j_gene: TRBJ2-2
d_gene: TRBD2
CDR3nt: TGTGCCACCAGTGACACCCGGGCTAGCGGGTCGAACACCGGGGAGCTGTTTTTT
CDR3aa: CATSDTRASGSNTGELFF

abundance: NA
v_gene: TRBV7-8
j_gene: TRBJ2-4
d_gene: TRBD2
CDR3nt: TGTGCCAGCAGCTTAGCGGCCCTAGCGGGGCTTCAGTACTTC
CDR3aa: CASSLAALAGLQYF

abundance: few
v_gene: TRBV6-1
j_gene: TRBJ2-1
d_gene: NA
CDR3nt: TGTGCCAGCAGCCCAACTAGTATTCGGTACAATGAGCAGTTCTTC
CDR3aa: CASSPTSIRYNEQFF

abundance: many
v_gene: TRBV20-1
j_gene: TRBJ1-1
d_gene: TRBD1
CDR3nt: TGCAGTGCCCGGGACAGGGAATATCCGAACACTGAAGCTTTCTTT
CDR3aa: CSARDREYPNTEAFF

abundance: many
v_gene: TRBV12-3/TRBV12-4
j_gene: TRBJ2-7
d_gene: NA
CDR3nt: TGTGCCAGCAGTTTATCGCGAGGGCGGACTTGGCGTTACGAGCAGTACTTC
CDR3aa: CASSLSRGRTWRYEQYF

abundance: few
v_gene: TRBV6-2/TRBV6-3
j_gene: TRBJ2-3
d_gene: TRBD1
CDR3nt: TGTGCCAGCAGTATCCTACAGGGGGCTGGACCTGAAGGGGATACGCAGTATTTT
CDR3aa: CASSILQGAGPEGDTQYF

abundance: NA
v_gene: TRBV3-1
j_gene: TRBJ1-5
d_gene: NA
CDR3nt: TGTGCCAGCAGCCAAGATACAACTCGAGGGCAGCCCCAGCATTTT
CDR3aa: CASSQDTTRGQPQHF

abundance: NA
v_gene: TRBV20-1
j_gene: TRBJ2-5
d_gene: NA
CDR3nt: TGCAGTGCACCGACAGTCCAAGAGACCCAGTACTTC
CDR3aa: CSAPTVQETQYF

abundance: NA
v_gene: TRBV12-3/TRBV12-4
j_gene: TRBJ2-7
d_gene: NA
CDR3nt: TGTGCCAGCAGTCCAGGGGACATCCCGACCTACGAGCAGTACTTC
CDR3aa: CASSPGDIPTYEQYF

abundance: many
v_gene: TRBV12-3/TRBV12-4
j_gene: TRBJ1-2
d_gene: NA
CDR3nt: TGTGCCAGCGGCACGGCTTGGGGCTACACCTTC
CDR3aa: CASGTAWGYTF

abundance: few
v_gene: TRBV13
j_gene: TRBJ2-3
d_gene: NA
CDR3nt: TGTGCCAGCAGCGGGGGAGCGGGTCCTAGCACAGATACGCAGTATTTT
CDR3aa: CASSGGAGPSTDTQYF

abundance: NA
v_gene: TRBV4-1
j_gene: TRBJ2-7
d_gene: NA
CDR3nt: TGCGCCAGCAGCCAAGAAACAGGGGGGGACGAGCAGTACTTC
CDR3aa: CASSQETGGDEQYF

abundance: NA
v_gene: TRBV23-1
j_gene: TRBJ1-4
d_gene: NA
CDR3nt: TGCGCCAGCATGACGATCTCCCGTGAAAAACTGTTTTTT
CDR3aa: CASMTISREKLFF

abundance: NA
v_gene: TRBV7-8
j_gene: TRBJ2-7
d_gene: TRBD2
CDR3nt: TGTGCCAGCGCCCAGACCGGAGCGGGAGGCCCTAGCTCCTACGAGCAGTACTTC
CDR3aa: CASAQTGAGGPSSYEQYF

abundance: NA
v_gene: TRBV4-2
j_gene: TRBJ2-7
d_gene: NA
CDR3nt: TGTGCCAGCAGCCAGCCCAGGGGGGATAACTACGAGCAGTACTTC
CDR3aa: CASSQPRGDNYEQYF

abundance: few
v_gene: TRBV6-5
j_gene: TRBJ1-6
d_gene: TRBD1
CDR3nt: TGTGCCAGCAGTTACCTAACAGGGGGTAATTCACCCCTCCACTTT
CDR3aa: CASSYLTGGNSPLHF

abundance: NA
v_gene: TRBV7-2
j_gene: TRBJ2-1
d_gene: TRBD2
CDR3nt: TGTGCCAGCAGCCCGGGGGTAGCGGGGGCGGACAATGAGGAGTTCTTC
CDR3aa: CASSPGVAGADNEEFF

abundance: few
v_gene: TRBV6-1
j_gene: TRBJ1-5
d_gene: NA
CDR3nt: TGTGCCAGCAGCCGGGCCGCGGGTCAGCCCCAGCATTTT
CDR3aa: CASSRAAGQPQHF

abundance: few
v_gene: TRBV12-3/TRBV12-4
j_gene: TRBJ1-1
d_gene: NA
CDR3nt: TGTGCCAGCGGAGTAGGGGCCGAAGCTTTCTTT
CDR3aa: CASGVGAEAFF

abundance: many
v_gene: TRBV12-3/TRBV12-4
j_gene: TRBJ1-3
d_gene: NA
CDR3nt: TGTGCCAGCAGTTTATCCGTCTCTGGAAACACCATATATTTT
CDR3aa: CASSLSVSGNTIYF

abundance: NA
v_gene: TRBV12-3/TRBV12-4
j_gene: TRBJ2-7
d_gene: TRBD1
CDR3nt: TGTGCCAGCAGTATACACGGACAGGGGGCATACGAGCAGTACTTC
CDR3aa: CASSIHGQGAYEQYF

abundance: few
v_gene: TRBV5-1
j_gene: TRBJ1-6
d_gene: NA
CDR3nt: TGCGCCAGCAGCTCGGAACCAGGGTCACCCCTCCACTTT
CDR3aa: CASSSEPGSPLHF

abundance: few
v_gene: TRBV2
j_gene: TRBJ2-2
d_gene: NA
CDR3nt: TGTGCCAGCAGGGACACTGACAGCACCGGGGAGCTGTTTTTT
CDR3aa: CASRDTDSTGELFF

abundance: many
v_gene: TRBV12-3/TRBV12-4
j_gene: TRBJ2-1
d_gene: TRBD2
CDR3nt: TGTGCCAGCAGAGGTAGCGGGAGCTCCTACAATGAGCAGTTCTTC
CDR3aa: CASRGSGSSYNEQFF

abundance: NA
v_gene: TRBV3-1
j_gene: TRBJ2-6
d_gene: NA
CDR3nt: TGTGCCAGCAGCCAAGTTTTGGAGGTGGGAGGGGCCAACGTCCTGACTTTC
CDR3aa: CASSQVLEVGGANVLTF

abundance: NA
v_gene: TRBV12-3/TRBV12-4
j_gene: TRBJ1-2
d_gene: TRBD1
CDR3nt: TGTGCCAGCAGCTATGCCGGGACAGAGATCTATGGCTACACCTTC
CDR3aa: CASSYAGTEIYGYTF

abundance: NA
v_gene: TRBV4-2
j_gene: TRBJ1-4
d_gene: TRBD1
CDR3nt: TGTGCCAGCAGCCAAGAGCGTCAGGGGGAGGGTATGCGCGCGCTGTTTTTT
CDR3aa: CASSQERQGEGMRALFF

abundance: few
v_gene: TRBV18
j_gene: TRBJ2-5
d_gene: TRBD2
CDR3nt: TGTGCCAGCTCACCGATATATAGCGGGGGGATTCAAGAGACCCAGTACTTC
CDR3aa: CASSPIYSGGIQETQYF

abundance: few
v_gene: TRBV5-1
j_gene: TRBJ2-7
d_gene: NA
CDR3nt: TGCGCCAGCAGCAGAGCGCATAGCTCCTACGAGCAGTACTTC
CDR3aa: CASSRAHSSYEQYF

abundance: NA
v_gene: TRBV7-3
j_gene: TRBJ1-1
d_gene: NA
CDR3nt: TGTGCCAGCAGCGCCCATGTGGGCATGAACACTGAAGCTTTCTTT
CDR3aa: CASSAHVGMNTEAFF

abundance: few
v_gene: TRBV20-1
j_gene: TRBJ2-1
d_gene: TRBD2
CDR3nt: TGCAGTGCTCCCTACAGCGGGAGAGTCTACAATGAGCAGTTCTTC
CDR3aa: CSAPYSGRVYNEQFF

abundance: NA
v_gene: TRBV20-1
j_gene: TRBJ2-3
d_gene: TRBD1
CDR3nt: TGCAGTGCTAGACAGGACAGGGCAGATACGCAGTATTTT
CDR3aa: CSARQDRADTQYF

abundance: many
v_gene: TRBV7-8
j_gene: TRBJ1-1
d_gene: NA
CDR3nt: TGTGCCAGCAGCTTAGTCCCGAATATACCCATGACTGAAGCTTTCTTT
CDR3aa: CASSLVPNIPMTEAFF

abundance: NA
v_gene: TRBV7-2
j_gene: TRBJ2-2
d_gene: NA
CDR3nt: TGTGCCAGCAGCTTAGGGGGGATAGCTGGCGGGGAGCTGTTTTTT
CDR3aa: CASSLGGIAGGELFF

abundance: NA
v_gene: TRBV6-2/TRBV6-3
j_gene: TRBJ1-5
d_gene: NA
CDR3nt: TGTGCCAGCAAATGGGAGAGCAATCAGCCCCAGCATTTT
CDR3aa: CASKWESNQPQHF

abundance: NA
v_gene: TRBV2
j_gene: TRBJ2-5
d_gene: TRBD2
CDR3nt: TGTGCCAGCAGTGTGGGCGGGAGTTACCCGGGCCAGACCCAGTACTTC
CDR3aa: CASSVGGSYPGQTQYF

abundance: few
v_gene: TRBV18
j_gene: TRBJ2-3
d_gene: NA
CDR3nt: TGTGCCAGCTCACCACGGGATTCTAGCTCGGCAGATACGCAGTATTTT
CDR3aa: CASSPRDSSSADTQYF

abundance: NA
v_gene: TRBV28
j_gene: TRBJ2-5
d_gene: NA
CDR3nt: TGTGCCAGCAGTTTACTAACAGGGACTTACCAAGAGACCCAGTACTTC
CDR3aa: CASSLLTGTYQETQYF

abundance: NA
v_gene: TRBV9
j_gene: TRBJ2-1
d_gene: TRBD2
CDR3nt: TGTGCCAGCACTTCGGCGGGAGGATGGGGTGAGCAGTTCTTC
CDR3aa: CASTSAGGWGEQFF

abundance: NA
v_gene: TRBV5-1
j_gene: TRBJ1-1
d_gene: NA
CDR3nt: TGCGCCAGCAGCTTGACGGACCACCCCGCGGACACTGAAGCTTTCTTT
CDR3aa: CASSLTDHPADTEAFF

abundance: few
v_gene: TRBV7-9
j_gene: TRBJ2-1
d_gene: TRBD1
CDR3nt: TGTGCCAGCAGCTTAACCGGGACAGCTTCCAATGAGCAGTTCTTC
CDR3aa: CASSLTGTASNEQFF

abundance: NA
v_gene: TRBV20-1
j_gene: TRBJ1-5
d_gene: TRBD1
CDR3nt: TGCAGTGCCATATCAGGGGGCTCGGATCAGCCCCAGCATTTT
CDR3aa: CSAISGGSDQPQHF

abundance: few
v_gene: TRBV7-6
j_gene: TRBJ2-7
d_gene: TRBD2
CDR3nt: TGTGCCAGCAGCTTAGCCGGTCGCGGGAGGGGGATTTCCTACGAGCAGTACTTC
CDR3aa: CASSLAGRGRGISYEQYF

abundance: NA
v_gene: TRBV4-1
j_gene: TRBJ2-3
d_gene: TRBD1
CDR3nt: TGCGCCAGCAGCCAAGAAGGTCCCTCAGGGACAGGCGTGTTCGATACGCAGTATTTT
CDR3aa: CASSQEGPSGTGVFDTQYF

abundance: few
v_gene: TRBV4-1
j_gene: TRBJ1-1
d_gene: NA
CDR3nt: TGCGCCAGCAGCCAAGCTGCGACCAACACTGAAGCTTTCTTT
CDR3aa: CASSQAATNTEAFF

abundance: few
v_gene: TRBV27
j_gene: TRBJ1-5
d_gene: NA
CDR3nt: TGTGCCAGCAGTCTCCGGGCCCGCGGGCAGCCCCAGCATTTT
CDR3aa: CASSLRARGQPQHF

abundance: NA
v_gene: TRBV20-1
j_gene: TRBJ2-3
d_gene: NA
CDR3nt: TGCAGCCAGCCCCGGGGGCGAGGCACAGATACGCAGTATTTT
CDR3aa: CSQPRGRGTDTQYF

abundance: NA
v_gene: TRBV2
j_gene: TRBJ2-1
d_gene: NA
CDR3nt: TGTGCCAGCTCCGATGAGGGCGGGACCGGGAATGAGCAGTTCTTC
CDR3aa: CASSDEGGTGNEQFF

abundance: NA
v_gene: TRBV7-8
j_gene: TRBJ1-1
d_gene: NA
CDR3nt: TGTGCCAGCAGTGATGTGCACCCGGAAGGCACTGAAGCTTTCTTT
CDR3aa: CASSDVHPEGTEAFF

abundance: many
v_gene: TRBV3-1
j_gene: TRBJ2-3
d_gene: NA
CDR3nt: TGTGCCAGCAGCCAAGCACCTGGACTTGATACGCAGTATTTT
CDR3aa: CASSQAPGLDTQYF

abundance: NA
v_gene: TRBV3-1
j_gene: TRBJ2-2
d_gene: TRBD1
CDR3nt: TGTGCCAGCAGCCAAGGCCGGGACAGGGTGGTGAGCGGCGACACCGGGGAGCTGTTTTTT
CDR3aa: CASSQGRDRVVSGDTGELFF

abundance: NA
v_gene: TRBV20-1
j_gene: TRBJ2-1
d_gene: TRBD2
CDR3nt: TGCAGTGCTAGAGTCGCCCTAGCGGCATACAATGAGCAGTTCTTC
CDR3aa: CSARVALAAYNEQFF